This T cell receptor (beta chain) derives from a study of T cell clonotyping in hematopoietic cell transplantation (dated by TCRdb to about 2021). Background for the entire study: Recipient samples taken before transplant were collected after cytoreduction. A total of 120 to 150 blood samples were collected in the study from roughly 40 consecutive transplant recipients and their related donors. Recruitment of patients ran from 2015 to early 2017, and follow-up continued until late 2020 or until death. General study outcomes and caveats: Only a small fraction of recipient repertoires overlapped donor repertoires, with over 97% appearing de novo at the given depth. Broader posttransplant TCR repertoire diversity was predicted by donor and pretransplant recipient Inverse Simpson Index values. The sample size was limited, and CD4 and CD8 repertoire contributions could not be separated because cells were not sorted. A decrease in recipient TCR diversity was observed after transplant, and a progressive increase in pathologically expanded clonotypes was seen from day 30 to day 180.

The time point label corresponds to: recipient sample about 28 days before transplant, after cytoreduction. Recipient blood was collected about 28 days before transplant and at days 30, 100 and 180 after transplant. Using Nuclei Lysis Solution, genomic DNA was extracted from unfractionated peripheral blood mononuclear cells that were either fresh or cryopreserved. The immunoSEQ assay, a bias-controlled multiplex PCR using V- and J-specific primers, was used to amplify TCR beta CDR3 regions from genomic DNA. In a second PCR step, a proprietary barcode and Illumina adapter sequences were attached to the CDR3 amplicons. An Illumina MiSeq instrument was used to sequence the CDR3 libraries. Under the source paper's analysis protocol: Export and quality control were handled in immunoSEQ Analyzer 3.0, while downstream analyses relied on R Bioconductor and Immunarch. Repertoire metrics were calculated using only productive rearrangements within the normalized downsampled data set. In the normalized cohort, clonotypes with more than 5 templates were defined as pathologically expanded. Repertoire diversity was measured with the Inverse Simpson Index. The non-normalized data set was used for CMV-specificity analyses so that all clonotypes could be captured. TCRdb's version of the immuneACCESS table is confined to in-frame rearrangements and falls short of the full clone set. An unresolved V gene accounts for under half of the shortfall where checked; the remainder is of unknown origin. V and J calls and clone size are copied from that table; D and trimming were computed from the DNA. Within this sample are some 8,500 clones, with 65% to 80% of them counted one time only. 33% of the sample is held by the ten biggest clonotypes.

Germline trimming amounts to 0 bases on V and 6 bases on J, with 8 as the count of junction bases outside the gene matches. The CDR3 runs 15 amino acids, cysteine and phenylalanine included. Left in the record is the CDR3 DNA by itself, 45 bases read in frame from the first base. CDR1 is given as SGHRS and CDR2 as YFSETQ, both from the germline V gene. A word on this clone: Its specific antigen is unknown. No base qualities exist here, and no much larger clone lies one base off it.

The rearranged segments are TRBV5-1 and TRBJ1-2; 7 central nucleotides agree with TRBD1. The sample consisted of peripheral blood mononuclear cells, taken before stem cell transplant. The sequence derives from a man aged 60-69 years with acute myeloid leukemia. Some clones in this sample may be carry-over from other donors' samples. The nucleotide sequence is TGCGCCAGCAGCTTGGCGGACAGGAACCCAAATGGCTACACCTTC. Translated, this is CASSLADRNPNGYTF.